Listed here are 25 T cell receptor beta chains from one sample, sequenced in a study of blood T cell repertoires in COVID-19. The data were produced by immunoSEQ multiplex PCR, yet TCRdb's version contains in-frame clones alone and is incomplete. The sample lists about 150,000 clones, under 90% seen once, with approximately 0.5% in the top ten. The sample comprised peripheral blood. The origin of the receptors is a man in his 60s with acute or convalescent COVID-19.

This sequence joins TRBV6-2 or TRBV6-3 and TRBJ2-1; 7 nucleotides match TRBD2. The CDR3 contains 15 residues. J lost 7 bases, V lost 2 bases, and 8 bases had no gene match. Germline CDR1 is MNHEY and CDR2 is SVGEGT. As DNA, the CDR3 is TGTGCCAGCAGTTACCTGGACCCGGGGGGTAATGAGCAGTTCTTC. This sequence encodes CASSYLDPGGNEQFF.

V usage is TRBV4-1 and J usage is TRBJ1-3; TRBD1 matches at 7 bases. The CDR3 contains 17 residues. Trimming cost V 1 base and J 0 bases; bases outside gene matches: 6. In germline, CDR1 is MGHRA, CDR2 YSYEKL. The CDR3 nucleotides read TGCGCCAGCAGCCAAGTAGGGGGACAGTTCTCTGGAAACACCATATATTTT. Translation: CASSQVGGQFSGNTIYF.

The V call is TRBV9, the J call TRBJ2-2; tentative D call: TRBD2 (5 bases). The CDR3 is 13 residues long. Trimming cost V 1 base and J 5 bases, with 6 bases left between them. Germline-derived CDR1 and CDR2 are SGDLS and YYNGEE. CDR3 protein: CASSVTGTGELFF. CDR3 nucleotides: TGTGCCAGCAGCGTAACGGGGACCGGGGAGCTGTTTTTT. Complete variable domain (other parts from reference TRBV9 and TRBJ2-2): DSGVTQTPKHLITATGQRVTLRCSPRSGDLSVYWYQQSLDQGLQFLIQYYNGEERAKGNILERFSAQQFPDLHSELNLSSLELGDSALYFCASSVTGTGELFFGEGSRLTVL.

CDR3 sequence (DNA): TGCGCCAGCAGCCAAGAGTTGCGGACAGGGGGTGGCTACACCTTC. The encoded protein is CASSQELRTGGGYTF. This chain links TRBV4-3 with TRBJ1-2, with 10 bases matching TRBD1. The CDR3 loop spans 15 amino acids. Germline values: CDR1 LGHNA, CDR2 YSLEER. V shed 0 bases and J 7 bases; nucleotides not matched to a gene: 5.

The chain carries TRBV6-5 and TRBJ1-4, with 10 bases fitting TRBD1. Losses at the gene ends were 6 bases for V and 6 bases for J; bases not matched to a gene: 7. This CDR3 has 15 amino acids. Germline V gene sequence: CDR1 MNHEY, CDR2 SVGAGI. DNA for the CDR3: TGTGCCAGCAGGGAGACAGGGGGCCCGTATGAAAAACTGTTTTTT. Amino acids: CASRETGGPYEKLFF.

There are a few counts of this clone. The rearrangement links TRBV3-1 (or the pseudogene TRBV3-2) to TRBJ2-5, with D possibly matching TRBD1 (5 bases). The germline gives CDR1 LGHDT, CDR2 YNNKEL (reference sequence). This CDR3 has 15 amino acids. Trimming took 4 bases from V and 0 from J, leaving 12 bases between them. CDR3: CASSLSGMHQETQYF. DNA of the CDR3: TGTGCCAGCAGCCTTTCAGGGATGCACCAAGAGACCCAGTACTTC.

The chain uses TRBV5-4 and TRBJ2-2; D is perhaps TRBD2 (6 bases). The CDR3 is 14 residues long. Trimming took off 7 bases at V and 1 base at J, with 11 bases between the two ends. CDR1 is SGHNT and CDR2 is YYREEE in the germline V gene (reference sequence). This chain's CDR3 is CASGGTQNTGELFF. CDR3 sequence (DNA): TGTGCCAGCGGCGGGACCCAGAACACCGGGGAGCTGTTTTTT.

The chain is built from TRBV28 and TRBJ2-1, with D maybe TRBD2 (5 bases). Germline assignment: CDR1 MDHEN and CDR2 SYDVKM. The germline V and J ends were trimmed by 3 bases and 2 bases, with 20 bases remaining between them. The CDR3 is made up of 18 amino acids. The CDR3, as DNA: TGTGCCAGCAGTTTTTCACGGGAACTAGTGACGGCCTACAATGAGCAGTTCTTC. Protein sequence: CASSFSRELVTAYNEQFF.

This chain uses TRBV5-6 with TRBJ1-4; tentative D call: TRBD1 (5 bases). CDR1 is SGHDT, CDR2 YYEEEE, per germline. The CDR3 is 14 amino acids. The germline V and J ends were trimmed by 1 base and 8 bases, with 12 bases remaining between them. The chain's CDR3 is CASSLSQGGEKLFF. Written as DNA, the CDR3 is TGTGCCAGCAGCTTGAGCCAGGGAGGCGAAAAACTGTTTTTT. The entire variable domain, with the rest obtained from reference TRBV5-6 and TRBJ1-4, is as follows: DAGVTQSPTHLIKTRGQQVTLRCSPKSGHDTVSWYQQALGQGPQFIFQYYEEEERQRGNFPDRFSGHQFPNYSSELNVNALLLGDSALYLCASSLSQGGEKLFFGSGTQLSVL.

This chain joins TRBV11-2 and TRBJ1-1; TRBD1 agrees at 7 bases. The CDR3 is made up of 14 amino acids. Unmatched junction bases numbered 7, after V lost 5 bases and J lost 4 bases. Germline CDR1 reads SGHAT; CDR2 reads FQNNGV. In DNA form, the CDR3 reads TGTGCCAGCAGCGTAAGTTGGACAGGCACTGAAGCTTTCTTT. This encodes CASSVSWTGTEAFF. Together with reference TRBV11-2 and TRBJ1-1, the CDR3 gives the full variable domain: EAGVAQSPRYKIIEKRQSVAFWCNPISGHATLYWYQQILGQGPKLLIQFQNNGVVDDSQLPKDRFSAERLKGVDSTLKIQPAKLEDSAVYLCASSVSWTGTEAFFGQGTRLTVV.

This clone occurred a few times. The V call is TRBV20-1, the J call TRBJ1-2; possibly TRBD1 for D (5 bases). The V gene's germline CDR1 is DFQATT and CDR2 SNEGSKA (reference sequence). Trimming took 3 bases from V and 7 from J, leaving 21 bases between them. The CDR3 runs to 15 residues. CDR3 nucleotide sequence: TGCAGTGCTAGTCCCGTGGGCAGGGTAGTGCTTGGCTACACCTTC. This sequence encodes CSASPVGRVVLGYTF.

V and J are TRBV11-2 and TRBJ1-1, with D hard to call. The germline gives CDR1 SGHAT, CDR2 FQNNGV. The V gene lost 4 bases and the J gene lost 2 bases, with 8 bases spanning the gap. The CDR3 is 13 residues long. CDR3 nucleotide sequence: TGTGCCAGCAGCTCTCGCACAAACACTGAAGCTTTCTTT. This codes for CASSSRTNTEAFF.

The V gene is TRBV7-2, the J gene TRBJ2-7; weak D call: TRBD2 (6 bases). CDR1 is SGHTA, CDR2 FQGNSA, per germline. CDR3 length equals 15 residues. With 5 bases removed from V and 7 bases from J, the gap between germline ends came to 21 bases. The DNA for the CDR3 is TGTGCCAGCAGCCTCCAGCAAGGGGCCGCGGGGGAGCAGTACTTC. As protein: CASSLQQGAAGEQYF.

This clone has a handful of counts. The chain combines TRBV18 with TRBJ1-2, with 10 bases lining up with TRBD1. After removal of 3 bases from V and 2 bases from J, the junction contained 9 bases not matched to a gene. CDR1 and CDR2 from the germline V gene are KGHSH and LQKENI. The CDR3 totals 17 residues. Here the CDR3 reads CASSPGRPGQGNYGYTF. CDR3 bases: TGTGCCAGCTCACCCGGGCGGCCGGGACAGGGGAACTATGGCTACACCTTC.

V and J are TRBV3-1 (or the pseudogene TRBV3-2) and TRBJ1-2, with TRBD1 matching 7 bases. V dropped 5 bases and J dropped 9; count of bases not matched to a gene: 9. In germline, CDR1 is LGHDT, CDR2 YNNKEL (reference sequence). The CDR3 is made up of 13 amino acids. The CDR3 region has the DNA TGTGCCAGCAGCAGAAGACAGGGATATAGCTACACCTTC. Translating gives CASSRRQGYSYTF.

This chain uses TRBV29-1 with TRBJ2-7; TRBD2 matches 7 bases. CDR3 size: 14 residues. The V gene end was trimmed by 4 bases and the J gene end by 2 bases; junction bases not matched to a gene: 8. From germline, CDR1 is SQVTM and CDR2 ANQGSEA. The CDR3 sequence is CSVVRAGLTYEQYF. The CDR3 bases are TGCAGCGTTGTTAGAGCGGGACTTACCTACGAGCAGTACTTC.

This rearrangement joins TRBV2 to TRBJ1-5, with D unclear. CDR1 and CDR2 from the germline V gene are SNHLY and FYNNEI. V lost 4 bases to trimming and J lost 10 bases, with 20 bases between them. The CDR3 loop spans 15 amino acids. In nucleotides, the CDR3 is TGTGCCAGCAGTGGGGAGGACGGTAGCGGGAGTCCCCAGCATTTT. Protein product: CASSGEDGSGSPQHF. Using reference TRBV2 and TRBJ1-5 for the parts outside the CDR3, the full variable domain is EPEVTQTPSHQVTQMGQEVILRCVPISNHLYFYWYRQILGQKVEFLVSFYNNEISEKSEIFDDQFSVERPDGSNFTLKIRSTKLEDSAMYFCASSGEDGSGSPQHFGDGTRLSIL.

The chain is built from TRBV18 and TRBJ1-6; 10 positions match TRBD1. The CDR3 length is 14 residues. The V gene end was trimmed by 6 bases and the J gene end by 9 bases; junction bases not matched to a gene: 5. The V gene's germline CDR1 is KGHSH and CDR2 LQKENI. Here the CDR3 reads CASSPTGGSSPLHF. CDR3 nucleotide sequence: TGTGCCAGCTCCCCGACAGGGGGCTCTTCACCCCTCCACTTT.

The gene calls are TRBV5-4 and TRBJ2-1; TRBD1 matches 9 bases. CDR3 length equals 17 residues. V shed 0 bases and J 1 base; nucleotides not matched to a gene: 5. The germline V gene encodes CDR1 SGHNT and CDR2 YYREEE (reference sequence). This CDR3 is CASSLAGTGKSYNEQFF. Written as DNA, the CDR3 is TGTGCCAGCAGCTTGGCGGGGACAGGGAAGTCCTACAATGAGCAGTTCTTC.

This clone was recorded once. The chain recombines TRBV7-8 with TRBJ2-1; TRBD2 matches 8 bases. The CDR3 runs to 14 residues. J was trimmed by 4 bases and V by 5 bases; bases with no gene match: 4. Germline V gene lookup returns CDR1 SGHVS and CDR2 FQNEAQ. The CDR3 DNA sequence: TGTGCCAGCAGCCGACGGGGGGGTTACAATGAGCAGTTCTTC. As protein: CASSRRGGYNEQFF.

V usage is TRBV12-2 and J usage is TRBJ2-7; the table gives TRBD2 as D, unverified against the DNA. TRBV12-2 is noted as a pseudogene. CDR3 length: 16 residues. The CDR3 reads CASRLVSGAYSYEQYF. The CDR3, as DNA: TGTGCAAGTCGCTTAGTTAGCGGGGCTTACTCCTACGAGCAGTACTTC.

This sequence joins TRBV5-6 and TRBJ1-2; 8 positions agree with TRBD1. J lost 8 bases, V lost 4 bases, and 7 bases had no gene match. The CDR3 contains 13 residues. The V gene's germline CDR1 is SGHDT and CDR2 YYEEEE. The CDR3 here is CASSADRVRGYTF. The CDR3, as DNA: TGTGCCAGCAGCGCGGACAGGGTGAGGGGCTACACCTTC.

This clone was counted once. This chain links TRBV19 with TRBJ2-5; D unclear. CDR3 length: 13 amino acids. In germline, CDR1 is LNHDA, CDR2 SQIVND (reference sequence). The germline V and J ends were trimmed by 8 bases and 2 bases, with 12 bases remaining between them. This CDR3 is CASAGSTQETQYF. The CDR3 DNA follows: TGTGCCAGTGCAGGCAGCACACAAGAGACCCAGTACTTC.

Written as DNA, the CDR3 is TGTGCCAGCAGCTTAGGCAGGACAGGAGGGTTTCTTGAGGACGAGCAGTACTTC. Protein: CASSLGRTGGFLEDEQYF. The gene calls are TRBV7-9 and TRBJ2-7, with D possibly being TRBD1 (7 bases). Germline V gene lookup returns CDR1 SEHNR and CDR2 FQNEAQ (reference sequence). The V and J ends lost 1 base and 5 bases respectively, with 24 bases between them. This CDR3 is built from 18 residues.

This rearrangement joins TRBV28 to TRBJ2-7, with TRBD1 matching 7 bases. V dropped 10 bases and J dropped 3; count of bases not matched to a gene: 15. The CDR3 runs 15 residues. Per the germline V gene, CDR1 is MDHEN and CDR2 is SYDVKM. The CDR3 DNA follows: TGTGCCACCCGGCCGACAGGGCCTAGCCTCTACGAGCAGTACTTC. It specifies CATRPTGPSLYEQYF. Variable domain in full (rest from reference TRBV28 and TRBJ2-7): DVKVTQSSRYLVKRTGEKVFLECVQDMDHENMFWYRQDPGLGLRLIYFSYDVKMKEKGDIPEGYSVSREKKERFSLILESASTNQTSMYLCATRPTGPSLYEQYFGPGTRLTVT.